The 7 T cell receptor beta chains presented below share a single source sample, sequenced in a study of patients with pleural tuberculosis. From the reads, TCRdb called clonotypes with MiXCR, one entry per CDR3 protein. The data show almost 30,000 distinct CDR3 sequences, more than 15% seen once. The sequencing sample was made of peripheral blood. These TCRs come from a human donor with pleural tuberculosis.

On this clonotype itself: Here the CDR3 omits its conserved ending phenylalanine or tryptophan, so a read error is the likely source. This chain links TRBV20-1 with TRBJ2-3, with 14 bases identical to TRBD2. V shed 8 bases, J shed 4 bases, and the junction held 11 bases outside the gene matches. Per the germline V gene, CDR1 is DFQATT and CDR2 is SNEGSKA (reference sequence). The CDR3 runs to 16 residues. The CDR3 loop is CSTLGTSGSGADTQYL. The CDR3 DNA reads TGCAGTACACTAGGGACTAGCGGGAGTGGTGCAGATACGCAGTATCTT.

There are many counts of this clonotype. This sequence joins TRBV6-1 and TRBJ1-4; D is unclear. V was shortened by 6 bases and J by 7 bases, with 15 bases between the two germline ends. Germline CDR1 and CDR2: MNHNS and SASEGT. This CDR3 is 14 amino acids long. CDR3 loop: CASRRTEDFEKLFF. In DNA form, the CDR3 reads TGTGCCAGCAGACGGACGGAGGATTTTGAAAAACTGTTTTTT.

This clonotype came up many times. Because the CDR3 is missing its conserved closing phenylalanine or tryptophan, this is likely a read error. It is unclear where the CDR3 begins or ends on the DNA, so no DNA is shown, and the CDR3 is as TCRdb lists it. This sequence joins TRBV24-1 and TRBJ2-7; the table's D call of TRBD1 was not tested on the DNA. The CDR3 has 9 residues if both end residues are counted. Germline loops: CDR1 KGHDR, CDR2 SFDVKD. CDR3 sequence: CATMQDREL.

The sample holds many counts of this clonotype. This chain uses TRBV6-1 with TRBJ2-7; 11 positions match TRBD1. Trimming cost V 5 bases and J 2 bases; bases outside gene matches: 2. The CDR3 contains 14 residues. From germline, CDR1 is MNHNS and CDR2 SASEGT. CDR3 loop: CASSPGQGAYEQYF. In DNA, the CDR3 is TGTGCCAGCAGTCCGGGACAGGGGGCCTACGAGCAGTACTTC.

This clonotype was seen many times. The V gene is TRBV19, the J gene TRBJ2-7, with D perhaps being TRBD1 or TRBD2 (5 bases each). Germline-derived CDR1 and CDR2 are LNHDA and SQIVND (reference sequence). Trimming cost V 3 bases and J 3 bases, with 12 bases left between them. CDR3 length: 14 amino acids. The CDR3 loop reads CASSMSRGNYEQYF. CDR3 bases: TGTGCCAGTAGTATGAGCCGGGGCAACTACGAGCAGTACTTC.

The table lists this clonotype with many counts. This CDR3 reads CASGFSFTDTQYF. The CDR3 DNA sequence: TGTGCTAGTGGTTTTTCCTTCACAGATACGCAGTATTTT. This rearrangement joins TRBV12-5 to TRBJ2-3; D not resolved. The CDR3 contains 13 residues. From germline, CDR1 is LGHNT and CDR2 FRNRAP. The V gene lost 3 bases and the J gene lost 2 bases, with 6 bases spanning the gap.

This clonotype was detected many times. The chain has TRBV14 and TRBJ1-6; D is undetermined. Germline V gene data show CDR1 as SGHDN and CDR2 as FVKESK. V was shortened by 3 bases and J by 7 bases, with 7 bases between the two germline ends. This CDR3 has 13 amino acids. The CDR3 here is CASSQIGNSPLHF. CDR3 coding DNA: TGTGCCAGCAGCCAGATTGGGAATTCACCCCTCCACTTT. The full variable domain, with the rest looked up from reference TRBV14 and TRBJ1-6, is EAGVTQFPSHSVIEKGQTVTLRCDPISGHDNLYWYRRVMGKEIKFLLHFVKESKQDESGMPNNRFLAERTGGTYSTLKVQPAELEDSGVYFCASSQIGNSPLHFGNGTRLTVT.